The 30 T cell receptor beta chains in this list originate from one sample, sequenced in a study of blood T cells in healthy people across ages. Primed by a sample-barcoded 5' primer and a J-beta primer mix, a second PCR proceeded for about 7 to 11 cycles. TCRdb re-called the 5' RACE reads with MiXCR, one entry per CDR3 protein. The sample has 600,000 to 900,000 distinct CDR3 sequences, 20% to 30% seen once. This sample was shared with a second study, whose subject was T cells of mothers and their children.

Specimen: blood. The receptor source for this set is a boy between 10 and 17 years old in good health.

This clonotype appeared a few times. The gene calls are TRBV4-2 and TRBJ1-5; weak D call: TRBD1 (6 bases). CDR1 and CDR2 (germline): LGHNA, YNFKEQ. This CDR3 region has 16 residues. The V end was cut by 3 bases, the J end by 4 bases, with 16 bases between. This chain's CDR3 is CASSQGEGQGNQPQHF. The DNA of the CDR3 is TGTGCCAGCAGCCAGGGGGAGGGGCAGGGGAATCAGCCCCAGCATTTT.

The V and J genes are TRBV28 and TRBJ2-7; 9 bases agree with TRBD1. The V segment lost 5 bases and the J segment 0 bases; nucleotides outside the gene matches: 5. Germline loops: CDR1 MDHEN, CDR2 SYDVKM. The CDR3 is 15 residues long. The CDR3 DNA reads as TGTGCCAGCAGTCTACAGGGGGCTGCCTCCTACGAGCAGTACTTC. It specifies CASSLQGAASYEQYF. Filled out from reference TRBV28 and TRBJ2-7, the complete variable domain reads DVKVTQSSRYLVKRTGEKVFLECVQDMDHENMFWYRQDPGLGLRLIYFSYDVKMKEKGDIPEGYSVSREKKERFSLILESASTNQTSMYLCASSLQGAASYEQYFGPGTRLTVT.

This chain links TRBV11-2 with TRBJ2-5; TRBD2 agrees at 8 bases. The J call may be faulty, since TRBJ2-1 better matches the DNA end. The CDR3 consists of 16 residues. Germline V lookup: CDR1 SGHAT, CDR2 FQNNGV. The CDR3 region has the DNA TGTGCCAGCAGCCCCCTGACGGGACTAGTTTACAATGAGCAGTTCTTC. This translates into CASSPLTGLVYNEQFF.

This clonotype has more than one count but fewer than ten. CDR3 region: CASSLDRAKSLSGANVLTF. CDR3 sequence (DNA): TGCGCCAGCAGCTTGGACAGGGCCAAGTCCCTGTCTGGGGCCAACGTCCTGACTTTC. This chain joins TRBV5-1 and TRBJ2-6; D may be TRBD1 (6 bases). The CDR3 has 19 amino acids. Trimming left V 0 bases short and J 1 base short, with 17 bases between. Germline CDR1 SGHRS, CDR2 YFSETQ.

The rearrangement uses TRBV6-5 and TRBJ2-4; D is unclear. The germline V and J ends were trimmed by 0 bases and 0 bases, with 12 bases remaining between them. Germline V CDR1 and CDR2: MNHEY, SVGAGI. This CDR3 is built from 17 residues. The CDR3 loop is CASSYSSSFLAKNIQYF. The CDR3 nucleotides are TGTGCCAGCAGTTACTCCTCGTCCTTTTTAGCCAAAAACATTCAGTACTTC.

The chain uses TRBV20-1 and TRBJ2-1, with 10 positions matching TRBD2. The germline CDR1 and CDR2 sequences are DFQATT and SNEGSKA (reference sequence). The V gene end was trimmed by 6 bases and the J gene end by 1 base; junction bases not matched to a gene: 6. The CDR3 is 15 amino acids. The CDR3 loop reads CSAVSGGKSYNEQFF. The CDR3 nucleotides are TGCAGTGCCGTTAGCGGGGGGAAGTCCTACAATGAGCAGTTCTTC.

This clonotype has only a few counts. The chain is built from TRBV12-3 or TRBV12-4 and TRBJ2-5; D not certain. V dropped 8 bases and J dropped 2 bases, with 27 bases sitting between them. The CDR3 length is 18 residues. The CDR3 region is CASASSISSSPRQETQYF. CDR3 nucleotide sequence: TGTGCCAGCGCAAGCAGTATTAGTAGCTCACCTCGGCAAGAGACCCAGTACTTC.

The sample holds a few counts of this clonotype. The chain combines TRBV25-1 with TRBJ2-4; TRBD1 is a possible D gene (5 bases). Germline CDR1 MGHDK, CDR2 SYGVNS. Trimming took 4 bases from V and 6 from J, leaving 10 bases between them. This CDR3 contains 13 residues. CDR3 loop: CASSGDRGNIQYF. The DNA for the CDR3 is TGTGCCAGCAGTGGGGATAGGGGAAACATTCAGTACTTC.

V and J are TRBV15 and TRBJ1-4; possibly TRBD1 for D (5 bases). CDR1 is LNHNV, CDR2 YYDKDF, per germline (reference sequence). The CDR3 spans 15 residues. The V end lost 1 base, the J end lost 3 bases, and 9 bases lay between the germline ends. CDR3 residues: CATSRAGGANEKLFF. Written as DNA, the CDR3 is TGTGCCACCAGCAGAGCGGGGGGAGCTAATGAAAAACTGTTTTTT.

This clonotype was seen many times. The genes are TRBV28 and TRBJ2-4; 7 bases align to TRBD1. Germline assignment: CDR1 MDHEN and CDR2 SYDVKM. This CDR3 has 17 amino acids. Trimming at V came to 2 bases and at J to 0 bases, leaving 7 bases not matched to a gene. The CDR3 spells CASSLDRGTAAKNIQYF. The CDR3 DNA is TGTGCCAGCAGTTTAGACCGTGGGACAGCAGCCAAAAACATTCAGTACTTC.

This clonotype was found a few times. The rearrangement uses TRBV5-1 and TRBJ2-3, with 10 positions matching TRBD1. After removal of 3 bases from V and 5 bases from J, the junction contained 3 bases not matched to a gene. Germline V gene data show CDR1 as SGHRS and CDR2 as YFSETQ. CDR3 length equals 14 residues. CDR3 residues: CASSYRDRGDTQYF. The CDR3 DNA reads as TGCGCCAGCAGCTATAGGGACAGGGGAGATACGCAGTATTTT.

This clonotype was recorded a few times. The chain carries TRBV6-5 and TRBJ2-5; D is tentatively TRBD1 or TRBD2 (5 bases each). This CDR3 has 14 amino acids. CDR1 MNHEY and CDR2 SVGAGI come from the germline V gene. V lost 5 bases to trimming and J lost 3 bases, with 13 bases between them. CDR3 residues: CASSPARGEETQYF. CDR3 nucleotides: TGTGCCAGCAGTCCCGCAAGAGGGGAAGAGACCCAGTACTTC.

This chain uses TRBV18 with TRBJ2-7; D remains ambiguous. The CDR3 has 12 amino acids. Germline V gene lookup returns CDR1 KGHSH and CDR2 LQKENI. Trimming cost V 3 bases and J 4 bases, with 7 bases left between them. The CDR3 loop is CASSPGNYEQYF. CDR3 nucleotides: TGTGCCAGCTCACCTGGCAATTACGAGCAGTACTTC. The whole variable domain, filled in from reference TRBV18 and TRBJ2-7, reads NAGVMQNPRHLVRRRGQEARLRCSPMKGHSHVYWYRQLPEEGLKFMVYLQKENIIDESGMPKERFSAEFPKEGPSILRIQQVVRGDSAAYFCASSPGNYEQYFGPGTRLTVT.

This clonotype appeared a few times. The chain recombines TRBV7-9 with TRBJ2-7; 7 bases map to TRBD1. The germline V gene has CDR1 SEHNR and CDR2 FQNEAQ (reference sequence). This CDR3 is built from 16 residues. V was pared by 2 bases and J by 4 bases, with 11 bases of the junction left unmatched. CDR3 region: CASSLSMGDRVYEQYF. Here the CDR3 DNA reads TGTGCCAGCAGCTTATCCATGGGGGACAGAGTATACGAGCAGTACTTC.

This clonotype was seen a few times. The chain couples TRBV29-1 to TRBJ2-1, with 9 bases fitting TRBD1. J gave up 2 bases and V 7 bases, and 12 bases lay outside the gene matches. Germline CDR1 reads SQVTM; CDR2 reads ANQGSEA. This CDR3 has 16 residues. The CDR3: CSARDREEGAYNEQFF. The DNA for the CDR3 is TGCAGCGCCCGGGACAGGGAAGAGGGGGCCTACAATGAGCAGTTCTTC.

CDR3 loop: CASRRDRGVETQYF. The DNA for the CDR3 is TGTGCCAGCAGACGTGACAGGGGAGTAGAGACCCAGTACTTC. The chain employs TRBV7-2 and TRBJ2-5; TRBD1 aligns across 8 bases. V dropped 6 bases and J dropped 4; count of bases not matched to a gene: 7. This CDR3 contains 14 residues. From germline, CDR1 is SGHTA and CDR2 FQGNSA.

This clonotype was seen a few times. V is TRBV20-1 and J is TRBJ2-7, with 10 nucleotides matching TRBD2. CDR1 is DFQATT, CDR2 SNEGSKA, per germline (reference sequence). The CDR3 extends over 16 amino acids. Trimming removed 8 bases from V and 0 bases from J; junction bases left unmatched: 13. CDR3 region: CSSMRMGLASSYEQYF. CDR3 DNA sequence: TGCAGTAGCATGAGGATGGGACTAGCGAGCTCCTACGAGCAGTACTTC.

The J gene is TRBJ2-7, the V gene TRBV20-1, with D perhaps TRBD2 (5 bases). TRBJ2-5 explains the end of the DNA better; the J call may be wrong. The germline V gene has CDR1 DFQATT and CDR2 SNEGSKA (reference sequence). This CDR3 region has 14 residues. The CDR3 region has the DNA TGCAGTGCTAGGAACTCACTAGGCCAAGAGACCCAGTACTTC. Amino acid sequence: CSARNSLGQETQYF.

This clonotype was found a few times. This chain uses TRBV20-1 with TRBJ2-3, with TRBD1 matching over 7 bases. Trimming took 5 bases from V and 6 from J; bases not matched to a gene: 8. The CDR3 runs 13 residues. The germline V gene encodes CDR1 DFQATT and CDR2 SNEGSKA (reference sequence). CDR3 in amino acids: CSALTGAADTQYF. The CDR3 DNA reads as TGCAGTGCTCTAACAGGGGCGGCGGATACGCAGTATTTT.

J is TRBJ2-2 and V is TRBV9, with a possible D match to TRBD2 (6 bases). The V gene's germline CDR1 is SGDLS and CDR2 YYNGEE. Trimming left V 6 bases short and J 0 bases short, with 12 bases between. The CDR3 contains 15 residues. As DNA, the CDR3 is TGTGCCAGCAAGGAGGGACTGACGAACACCGGGGAGCTGTTTTTT. Translation: CASKEGLTNTGELFF. The full variable domain, completed using reference TRBV9 and TRBJ2-2, is DSGVTQTPKHLITATGQRVTLRCSPRSGDLSVYWYQQSLDQGLQFLIQYYNGEERAKGNILERFSAQQFPDLHSELNLSSLELGDSALYFCASKEGLTNTGELFFGEGSRLTVL.

The J gene is TRBJ2-4, the V gene TRBV29-1, with 9 bases fitting TRBD2. CDR1 is SQVTM and CDR2 is ANQGSEA in the germline V gene. The CDR3 is made up of 16 amino acids. The CDR3 DNA reads TGCAGGGACCAGGGAGGACTAGCGAGTGCCAAAAACATTCAGTACTTC. Amino acids: CRDQGGLASAKNIQYF.

In its sample, this clonotype was seen a few times. The gene calls are TRBV6-1 and TRBJ2-4; 8 nucleotides align to TRBD2. Trimming removed 5 bases from V and 6 bases from J; junction bases left unmatched: 9. The CDR3 spans 15 residues. Germline-derived CDR1 and CDR2 are MNHNS and SASEGT. The CDR3 nucleotides read TGTGCCAGCAGTCGTGCTAGCGCGGGGGGAAACATTCAGTACTTC. Translating it yields CASSRASAGGNIQYF.

The chain combines TRBV9 with TRBJ2-1; the match to TRBD1 covers 7 bases. The J call may be wrong; the DNA end is better matched by TRBJ2-5. Germline V gives CDR1 SGDLS, CDR2 YYNGEE. This CDR3 has 15 residues. The CDR3 nucleotides are TGTGCCAGCAGCGTAGGGGGACAGCTACAAGAGACCCAGTACTTC. It translates to CASSVGGQLQETQYF.

This rearrangement joins TRBV20-1 to TRBJ2-5; D is perhaps TRBD2 (5 bases). CDR3 length equals 13 residues. V lost 3 bases and J 3 bases, leaving 11 bases between the germline ends. Germline V lookup: CDR1 DFQATT, CDR2 SNEGSKA (reference sequence). CDR3: CSASDGVEETQYF. The CDR3 DNA is TGCAGTGCTAGTGACGGGGTTGAAGAGACCCAGTACTTC.

This clonotype was counted only a few times. This chain joins TRBV29-1 and TRBJ1-2; TRBD1 might be the D (5 bases). Trimming took 3 bases from V and 5 from J, leaving 13 bases between them. The CDR3 contains 13 residues. The germline V gene has CDR1 SQVTM and CDR2 ANQGSEA. The CDR3 region is CSVDSREVYGYTF. As DNA, the CDR3 is TGCAGCGTTGATAGCAGGGAGGTTTATGGCTACACCTTC.

The chain recombines TRBV4-1 with TRBJ2-1; TRBD1 is a possible D gene (6 bases). This CDR3 region has 15 residues. The germline V gene has CDR1 MGHRA and CDR2 YSYEKL. V dropped 3 bases and J dropped 3 bases, with 12 bases sitting between them. This CDR3 is CASSQTTGLYNEQFF. The CDR3 DNA is TGCGCCAGCAGCCAGACGACAGGACTCTACAATGAGCAGTTCTTC.

This clonotype was observed a handful of times. This rearrangement joins TRBV10-1 to TRBJ2-5; weak D call: TRBD1 (5 bases). With the DNA end fitting TRBJ2-7 better, the J assignment may be wrong. Germline CDR1 WNHNN, CDR2 SYGVQD (reference sequence). CDR3 length: 13 amino acids. This CDR3 reads CASSESGDYEQYF. For the CDR3, the DNA is TGCGCCAGCAGTGAGTCAGGGGACTACGAGCAGTACTTC.

V and J are TRBV13 and TRBJ2-5; D possibly corresponds to TRBD1 (7 bases). The V and J ends lost 0 bases and 8 bases respectively, with 13 bases between them. The CDR3 runs 14 residues. CDR1 PRHDT and CDR2 FYEKMQ come from the germline V gene (reference sequence). CDR3 amino acids: CASSLGGQAGTQYF. The CDR3 DNA sequence: TGTGCCAGCAGCTTAGGCGGACAGGCGGGAACCCAGTACTTC.

This rearrangement joins TRBV28 to TRBJ1-2; D ambiguous. Germline CDR1 is MDHEN and CDR2 is SYDVKM. This CDR3 region has 13 residues. The CDR3 nucleotides are TGTGCTACGCACCTCTCAGCGAACTATGGCTACACCTTC. It codes for CATHLSANYGYTF.

The table lists this clonotype with a few counts. V is TRBV12-3 or TRBV12-4 and J is TRBJ2-3; 8 bases match TRBD1. V was clipped by 6 bases and J by 6 bases; unmatched bases: 5. This CDR3 is built from 13 residues. The CDR3 loop reads CASRDRGVDTQYF. The CDR3 nucleotides are TGTGCCAGCAGAGACAGGGGAGTCGATACGCAGTATTTT.